This T cell receptor beta chain is from a study of T cell repertoires in cytomegalovirus infection. General study results and limits: Cumulative public TCR beta family frequency identified carriers of CMV plus the relevant HLA.

Details on this clonotype: Its antigen remains unknown.

Germline values: CDR1 MDHEN, CDR2 SYDVKM. This CDR3 has 14 amino acids. Unmatched junction bases numbered 8, after V lost 8 bases and J lost 2 bases. From the reads, TCRdb called clonotypes with MiXCR, one entry per CDR3 protein. The sample holds over 95,000 distinct CDR3 sequences; roughly 31% are singletons and the top ten take around two fifths. The chain couples TRBV28 to TRBJ2-7; 8 bases fit TRBD2. The TCR comes from a human donor in good health (CMV status not recorded). Some clones in this sample may be carry-over from other donors' samples. The specimen comprised CD8+ T cells from cultured PBMCs, sampled from culture after CMV antigen stimulation. The CDR3 nucleotides read TGTGCCAGCGGTGACCCGGGACTAGCCTACGAGCAGTACTTC. This sequence encodes CASGDPGLAYEQYF. Combining the CDR3 with reference TRBV28 and TRBJ2-7 gives the whole variable domain DVKVTQSSRYLVKRTGEKVFLECVQDMDHENMFWYRQDPGLGLRLIYFSYDVKMKEKGDIPEGYSVSREKKERFSLILESASTNQTSMYLCASGDPGLAYEQYFGPGTRLTVT.